The rows below give T cell receptor beta chains drawn from one sample of a study of cytomegalovirus exposure and HLA in healthy donors. Here immunoSEQ multiplex PCR was the method, and the copy in TCRdb shows in-frame clones only, minus some. This table holds approximately 120,000 clones, 81% found once. The specimen sequenced was PBMCs. Receptor source: a woman aged 25 to 39 in good health and CMV-seronegative. CDR3s include the opening cysteine and the closing phenylalanine or tryptophan. The D gene is left open where the match is weak. The size of a clone is reported for some rows only, either as once, few or many, or as a class for expanded clones.

>TRBJ2-5|NA|TRBV4-1|TRBD1
CASSQGQGSGETQYF
TGCGCCAGCAGCCAAGGACAGGGGTCGGGAGAGACCCAGTACTTC
>TRBJ2-2|NA|TRBV10-1|TRBD2
CASGGLAGVSTGELFF
TGCGCCAGCGGAGGACTAGCGGGAGTAAGCACCGGGGAGCTGTTTTTT
>TRBJ2-5|NA|TRBV5-1|TRBD1
CASSPGTGEETQYF
TGCGCCAGCAGCCCCGGGACAGGGGAAGAGACCCAGTACTTC
>TRBJ2-2|NA|TRBV10-2|TRBD2
CASSEPGLAGSGELFF
TGCGCCAGCAGTGAGCCAGGACTAGCGGGATCCGGGGAGCTGTTTTTT
>TRBJ1-2|once|TRBV18|NA
CASSPLPVEVRYGYTF
TGTGCCAGCTCACCTCTCCCCGTGGAGGTACGGTATGGCTACACCTTC
>TRBJ1-3|NA|TRBV6-5|NA
CASRTVFSGNTIYF
TGTGCCAGCAGAACAGTCTTCTCTGGAAACACCATATATTTT
>TRBJ2-1|NA|TRBV7-9|TRBD2
CASSPLSGRDYNEQFF
TGTGCCAGCAGCCCCCTTAGCGGGAGGGATTACAATGAGCAGTTCTTC
>TRBJ2-7|few|TRBV4-1|NA
CASSRFGGIEQYF
TGCGCCAGCAGCCGGTTTGGGGGGATCGAGCAGTACTTC
>TRBJ2-2|NA|TRBV29-1|TRBD2
CSATRGSTGELFF
TGCAGCGCCACCCGCGGGAGCACCGGGGAGCTGTTTTTT
>TRBJ2-1|NA|TRBV4-1|NA
CASSRDNYNEQFF
TGCGCCAGCAGCCGGGACAACTACAATGAGCAGTTCTTC
>TRBJ2-2|NA|TRBV5-1|NA
CASSQAVTGELFF
TGCGCCAGCAGTCAAGCCGTTACCGGGGAGCTGTTTTTT
>TRBJ2-5|NA|TRBV7-9|TRBD1
CASSLMLRDRGPTKTQYF
TGTGCCAGCAGCTTAATGCTTCGAGACAGGGGGCCGACGAAGACCCAGTACTTC
>TRBJ1-4|once|TRBV19|NA
CASSLVQGGEKLFF
TGTGCCAGTAGTCTCGTCCAGGGTGGTGAAAAACTGTTTTTT
>TRBJ2-2|NA|TRBV19|TRBD2
CASRGLAGSAGELFF
TGTGCCAGTAGAGGACTAGCGGGCAGCGCCGGGGAGCTGTTTTTT
>TRBJ2-5|NA|TRBV11-2|TRBD2
CASSSWFRTSGEKETQYF
TGTGCCAGCAGCTCGTGGTTTCGGACTAGCGGAGAAAAAGAGACCCAGTACTTC
>TRBJ2-2|few|TRBV9|NA
CASSFRSGGELFF
TGTGCCAGCAGCTTCCGCTCGGGCGGGGAGCTGTTTTTT
>TRBJ2-3|NA|TRBV5-1|TRBD2
CASSPAGTSGSTPHF
TGCGCCAGCAGCCCGGCCGGGACTAGCGGGAGTACGCCGCATTTT
>TRBJ1-5|NA|TRBV11-2|TRBD1
CASSLGGQGWQPQHF
TGTGCCAGCAGCTTAGGGGGACAGGGATGGCAGCCCCAGCATTTT